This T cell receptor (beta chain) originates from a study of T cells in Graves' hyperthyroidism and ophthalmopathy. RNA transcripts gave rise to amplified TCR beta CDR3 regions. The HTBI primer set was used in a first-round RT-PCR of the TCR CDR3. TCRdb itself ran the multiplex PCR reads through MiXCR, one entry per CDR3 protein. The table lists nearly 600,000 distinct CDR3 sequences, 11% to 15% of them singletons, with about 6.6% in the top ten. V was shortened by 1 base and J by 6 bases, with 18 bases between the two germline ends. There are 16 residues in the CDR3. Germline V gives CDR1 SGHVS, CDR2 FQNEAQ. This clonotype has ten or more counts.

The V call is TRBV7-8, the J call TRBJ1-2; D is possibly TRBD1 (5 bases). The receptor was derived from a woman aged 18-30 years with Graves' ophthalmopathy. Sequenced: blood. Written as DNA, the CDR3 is TGTGCCAGCAGCTTAGAAGGGGCAGTCTTTAGGAATGGCTACACCTTC. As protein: CASSLEGAVFRNGYTF.